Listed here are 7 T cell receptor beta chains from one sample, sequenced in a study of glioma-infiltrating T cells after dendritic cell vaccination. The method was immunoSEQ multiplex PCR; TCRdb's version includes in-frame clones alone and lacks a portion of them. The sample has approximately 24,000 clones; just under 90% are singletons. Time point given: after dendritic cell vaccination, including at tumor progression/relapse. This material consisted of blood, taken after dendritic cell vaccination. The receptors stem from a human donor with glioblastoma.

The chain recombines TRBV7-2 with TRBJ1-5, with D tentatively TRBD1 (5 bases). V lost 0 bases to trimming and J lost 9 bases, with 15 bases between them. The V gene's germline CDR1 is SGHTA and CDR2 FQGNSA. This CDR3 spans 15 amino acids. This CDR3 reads CASSLAGLGQGPQHF. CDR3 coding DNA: TGTGCCAGCAGCTTAGCAGGATTGGGGCAGGGGCCCCAGCATTTT.

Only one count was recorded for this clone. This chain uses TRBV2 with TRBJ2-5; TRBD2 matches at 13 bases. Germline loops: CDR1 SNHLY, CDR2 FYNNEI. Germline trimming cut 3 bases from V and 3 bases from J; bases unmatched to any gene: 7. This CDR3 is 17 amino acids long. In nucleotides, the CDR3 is TGTGCCAGCAGTGAGAGTATCGGACTAGCGGGGGAAGAGACCCAGTACTTC. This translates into CASSESIGLAGEETQYF.

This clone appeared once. The CDR3 coding sequence is TGCGCCAGCAGCCAAACGGTCGGGGACTACAATGAGCAGTTCTTC. Its translation: CASSQTVGDYNEQFF. The V and J genes are TRBV4-1 and TRBJ2-1, with D perhaps matching TRBD2 (5 bases). Germline CDR1 is MGHRA and CDR2 is YSYEKL. This CDR3 has 15 amino acids. Trimming left V 2 bases short and J 3 bases short, with 11 bases between.

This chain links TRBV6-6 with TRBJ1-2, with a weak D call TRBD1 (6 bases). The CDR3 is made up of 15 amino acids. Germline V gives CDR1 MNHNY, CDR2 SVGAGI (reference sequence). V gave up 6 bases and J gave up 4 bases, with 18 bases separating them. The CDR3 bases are TGTGCCAGCAGAGATAACAGGGCTGGGGGCTATGGCTACACCTTC. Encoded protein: CASRDNRAGGYGYTF.

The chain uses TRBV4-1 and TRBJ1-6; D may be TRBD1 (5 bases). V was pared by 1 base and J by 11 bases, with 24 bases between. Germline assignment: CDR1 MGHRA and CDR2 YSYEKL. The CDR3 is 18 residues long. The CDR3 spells CASSQGPPFVQGMAPLHF. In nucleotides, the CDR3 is TGCGCCAGCAGCCAAGGACCCCCCTTTGTTCAGGGTATGGCACCCCTCCACTTT.

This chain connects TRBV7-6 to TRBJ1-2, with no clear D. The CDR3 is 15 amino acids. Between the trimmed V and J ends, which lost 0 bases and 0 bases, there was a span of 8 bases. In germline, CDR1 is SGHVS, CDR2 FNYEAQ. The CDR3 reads CASSLAPGANYGYTF. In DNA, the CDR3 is TGTGCCAGCAGCTTAGCCCCGGGAGCTAACTATGGCTACACCTTC.

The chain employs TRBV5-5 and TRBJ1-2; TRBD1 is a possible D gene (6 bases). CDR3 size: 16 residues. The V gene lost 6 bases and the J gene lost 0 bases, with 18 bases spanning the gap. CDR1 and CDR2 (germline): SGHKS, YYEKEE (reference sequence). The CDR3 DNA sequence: TGTGCCAGCAACCCGGGGGGGGCTCGTACTAACTATGGCTACACCTTC. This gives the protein CASNPGGARTNYGYTF.